The present T cell receptor beta chain was sequenced within a study of T cell responses to AZD1222 COVID-19 vaccine. Second-dose timings of about 4 or about 12 weeks were pooled. Study outcomes and limitations: Reportedly, nearly half the spike-specific TCRs target unmutated variant regions.

Clones were sequenced by immunoSEQ multiplex PCR, and TCRdb holds only the in-frame ones, with some missing. The sample has some 150,000 clones; more than 75% are singletons. This clone was counted a few times. The antigen is unknown. The receptor was derived from an adult who received the AZD1222 COVID-19 vaccine. The sample in question was peripheral blood, obtained 28 days after the second AZD1222 dose.

This chain's CDR3 is CASSLWGPLEGSNQPQHF. DNA of the CDR3: TGTGCCAGCAGTTTATGGGGCCCCTTGGAAGGTAGCAATCAGCCCCAGCATTTT. V gene TRBV27 combines with J gene TRBJ1-5, with D maybe TRBD1 (5 bases). The CDR3 consists of 18 residues. Germline lookup yields CDR1 MNHEY and CDR2 SMNVEV (reference sequence). V lost 1 base, J lost 0 bases, and 16 bases lay in between.